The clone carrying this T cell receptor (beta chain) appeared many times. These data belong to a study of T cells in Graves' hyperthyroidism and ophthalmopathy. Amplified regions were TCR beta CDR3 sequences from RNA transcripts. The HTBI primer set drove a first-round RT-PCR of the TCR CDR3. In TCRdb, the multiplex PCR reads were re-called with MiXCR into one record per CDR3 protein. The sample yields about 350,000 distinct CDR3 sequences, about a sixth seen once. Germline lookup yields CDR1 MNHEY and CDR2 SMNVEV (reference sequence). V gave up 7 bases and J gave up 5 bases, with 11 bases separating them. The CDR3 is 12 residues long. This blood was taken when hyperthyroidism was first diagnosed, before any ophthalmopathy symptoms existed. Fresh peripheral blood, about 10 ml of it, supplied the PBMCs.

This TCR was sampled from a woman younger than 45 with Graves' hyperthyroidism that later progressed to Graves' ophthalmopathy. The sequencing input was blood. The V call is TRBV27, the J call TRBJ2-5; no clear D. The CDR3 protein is CASKRPRETQYF. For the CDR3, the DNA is TGTGCCAGCAAAAGGCCGCGGGAGACCCAGTACTTC.